A selection of T cell receptor beta chains follows, all from one sample in a study of T cell changes during pregnancy in multiple sclerosis. Sequencing was performed with immunoSEQ multiplex PCR; in TCRdb, only in-frame clones are kept and a portion is missing. The sample carries under 40,000 clones, just over 90% recorded once. The source material was CD8+ T cells from peripheral blood mononuclear cells, sampled in the first trimester of pregnancy. Source of these receptors: a female donor with multiple sclerosis, enrolled in a pregnancy study. Both conserved end residues are part of each CDR3. Each record gives: clone size, J gene, D gene, V gene, CDR3 DNA, CDR3 protein. A D gene is named only where the DNA matches it firmly. Size is stated for part of the rows, as once, few or many counts, or as a class when the clone is expanded.

clone size: NA; J gene: TRBJ1-3; D gene: NA; V gene: TRBV2; CDR3 DNA: TGTGCCAGCAGTGACAGTACAGGAAACACCATATATTTT; CDR3 protein: CASSDSTGNTIYF
clone size: once; J gene: TRBJ1-1; D gene: NA; V gene: TRBV7-8; CDR3 DNA: TGTGCCAGCAGCTTAAATGGGAGGAAGCCTGAAGCTTTCTTT; CDR3 protein: CASSLNGRKPEAFF
clone size: NA; J gene: TRBJ2-7; D gene: TRBD2; V gene: TRBV4-2; CDR3 DNA: TGTGCCAGCAGCCCGGGACTAGCGGGAGGATCCGACGAGCAGTACTTC; CDR3 protein: CASSPGLAGGSDEQYF
clone size: NA; J gene: TRBJ1-3; D gene: NA; V gene: TRBV27; CDR3 DNA: TGTGCCAGCAGCCCGGCCCCGGGCTTCGGGGTATATTTT; CDR3 protein: CASSPAPGFGVYF
clone size: NA; J gene: TRBJ1-1; D gene: NA; V gene: TRBV28; CDR3 DNA: TGTGCCAGCAGTTTAACAGGGACTATGAACACTGAAGCTTTCTTT; CDR3 protein: CASSLTGTMNTEAFF
clone size: NA; J gene: TRBJ2-3; D gene: NA; V gene: TRBV5-6; CDR3 DNA: TGTGCCAGCAGTTTGGGGAACGGGGATACGCAGTATTTT; CDR3 protein: CASSLGNGDTQYF
clone size: NA; J gene: TRBJ2-7; D gene: TRBD1; V gene: TRBV11-1; CDR3 DNA: TGTGCCAGCAGTTCCCTCGGGACAGTCTACGAGCAGTACTTC; CDR3 protein: CASSSLGTVYEQYF
clone size: NA; J gene: TRBJ2-7; D gene: NA; V gene: TRBV4-1; CDR3 DNA: TGCGCCAGCAGCCAAACAGGTGTAGAGCAGTACTTC; CDR3 protein: CASSQTGVEQYF
clone size: few; J gene: TRBJ2-1; D gene: NA; V gene: TRBV27; CDR3 DNA: TGTGCCAGCAGTTTGGTCGGGGCCTACAATGAGCAGTTCTTC; CDR3 protein: CASSLVGAYNEQFF
clone size: NA; J gene: TRBJ1-1; D gene: NA; V gene: TRBV30; CDR3 DNA: TGTGCCTGGAGTCCAACAGGGAACACTGAAGCTTTCTTT; CDR3 protein: CAWSPTGNTEAFF
clone size: NA; J gene: TRBJ2-7; D gene: NA; V gene: TRBV7-2; CDR3 DNA: TGTGCCAGCAGCTTAGATCGGATAGACTACTACGAGCAGTACTTC; CDR3 protein: CASSLDRIDYYEQYF